The 17 T cell receptor beta chains below were found in one sample sequenced in a study of metastatic and nonmetastatic thyroid tumors. Using MiXCR, TCRdb re-called clones from the PCR reads. Of approximately 37,000 clones in the sample, about 17% were seen once. Patients were all untreated before their thyroid surgery. Sample: blood. These receptors came from a female donor with papillary thyroid cancer or a benign thyroid nodule (not recorded which). Some clones in this sample may be carry-over from other donors' samples.

Ten or more counts support this clone. The chain combines TRBV27 with TRBJ1-5, with a tentative D call TRBD1 (6 bases). The CDR3 loop spans 14 amino acids. Looked up from germline, CDR1 is MNHEY and CDR2 is SMNVEV (reference sequence). V lost 5 bases, J lost 4 bases, and 12 bases lay in between. CDR3 sequence (DNA): TGTGCCAGCAGTCCTGGGACAAGTAATCAGCCCCAGCATTTT. The encoded protein is CASSPGTSNQPQHF.

This clone was picked up many times. V is TRBV7-8 and J is TRBJ2-4; D gene uncertain. The V gene's germline CDR1 is SGHVS and CDR2 FQNEAQ. V shed 2 bases and J shed 7 bases, with 6 bases lying between them. The CDR3 extends over 12 amino acids. CDR3 nucleotide sequence: TGTGCCAGCAGCTTAACGGTCAACATTCAGTACTTC. Protein product: CASSLTVNIQYF.

This clone was detected ten times or more. This sequence joins TRBV11-2 and TRBJ1-5; D call uncertain. Germline lookup yields CDR1 SGHAT and CDR2 FQNNGV. The V and J ends lost 0 bases and 6 bases respectively, with 9 bases between them. The CDR3 has 14 residues. The DNA of the CDR3 is TGTGCCAGCAGCTTAGATCGAGCGGGTCAGCCCCAGCATTTT. Translated: CASSLDRAGQPQHF.

This clone showed up many times. The chain recombines TRBV5-5 with TRBJ1-1; D possibly corresponds to TRBD1 (6 bases). V was pared by 0 bases and J by 6 bases, with 12 bases between. This CDR3 spans 14 amino acids. Per germline, CDR1 SGHKS and CDR2 YYEKEE (reference sequence). The CDR3 DNA is TGTGCCAGCAGCTTGGAGGGGGAAACCCCTGAAGCTTTCTTT. Translated: CASSLEGETPEAFF. Complete variable domain (other parts from reference TRBV5-5 and TRBJ1-1): DAGVTQSPTHLIKTRGQQVTLRCSPISGHKSVSWYQQVLGQGPQFIFQYYEKEERGRGNFPDRFSARQFPNYSSELNVNALLLGDSALYLCASSLEGETPEAFFGQGTRLTVV.

A few counts support this clone. The chain joins TRBV19 to TRBJ1-5; 12 bases map to TRBD1. CDR3 length: 14 amino acids. Trimming at V came to 8 bases and at J to 4 bases, leaving 3 bases not matched to a gene. Germline CDR1 is LNHDA and CDR2 is SQIVND (reference sequence). DNA of the CDR3: TGTGCCAGTCGGGACAGGGGGCTTAATCAGCCCCAGCATTTT. It specifies CASRDRGLNQPQHF.

The chain joins TRBV20-1 to TRBJ2-1, with a tentative D call TRBD1 (5 bases). V lost 7 bases, J lost 9 bases, and 16 bases lay in between. This CDR3 region has 12 residues. Per germline, CDR1 DFQATT and CDR2 SNEGSKA (reference sequence). This CDR3 is CSVVYRSGEQFF. The CDR3 DNA reads TGCAGTGTCGTATACAGGTCCGGTGAGCAGTTCTTC.

Comments on this clone: A junction end diverges from the germline sequence, so it may reflect a read error. The chain combines TRBV27 with TRBJ2-7; 7 bases fit TRBD2. This CDR3 has 16 residues. CDR1 MNHEY and CDR2 SMNVEV come from the germline V gene (reference sequence). CDR3 region: CDSSSPRGRATYEQYF. CDR3 coding DNA: TGTGACAGCAGTTCCCCTAGAGGGAGGGCTACCTACGAGCAGTACTTC.

This sequence joins TRBV2 and TRBJ2-7; TRBD2 might be the D (6 bases). Germline lookup yields CDR1 SNHLY and CDR2 FYNNEI. This CDR3 region has 14 residues. Trimming removed 7 bases at V and 7 bases at J, with 20 bases between. CDR3 in amino acids: CASMGGKGLWEQYF. The DNA of the CDR3 is TGTGCCAGCATGGGAGGTAAAGGCCTTTGGGAGCAGTACTTC.

The chain has TRBV6-2 or TRBV6-3 and TRBJ1-1; no reliable D call. This CDR3 comprises 12 residues. Germline V lookup: CDR1 MNHEY, CDR2 SVGEGT. V was shortened by 4 bases and J by 1 base, with 4 bases between the two germline ends. The DNA of the CDR3 is TGTGCCAGCAGTTTTAAGAACACTGAAGCTTTCTTT. The encoded protein is CASSFKNTEAFF.

The chain carries TRBV30 and TRBJ2-2, with TRBD2 matching over 11 bases. From germline, CDR1 is GTSNPN and CDR2 SVGIG (reference sequence). After removal of 4 bases from V and 7 bases from J, the junction contained 5 bases not matched to a gene. This CDR3 contains 14 residues. CDR3 DNA sequence: TGTGCCTGGAATGCCGGGACTAGCGGCGGGGAGCTGTTTTTT. This codes for CAWNAGTSGGELFF.

This clone came up a few times. The germline gene is not matched at one end of the junction; a read error may be the cause. The rearrangement uses TRBV6-2 or TRBV6-3 and TRBJ2-2, with D perhaps matching TRBD2 (5 bases). There are 15 residues in the CDR3. CDR1 MNHEY and CDR2 SVGEGT come from the germline V gene. CDR3 residues: CASSYSIDRTGDLFF. As DNA, the CDR3 is TGTGCCAGCAGTTACTCGATCGATCGCACCGGGGATCTGTTTTTT.

This clone was seen at least ten times. CDR3 sequence (DNA): TGTGCCACCAGCAGCCGGGACTCCATGAACACTGAAGCTTTCTTT. Translated: CATSSRDSMNTEAFF. This chain joins TRBV15 and TRBJ1-1, with D perhaps TRBD1 (5 bases). V was pared by 3 bases and J by 0 bases, with 11 bases between. The length of the CDR3 is 15 residues. Germline CDR1 reads LNHNV; CDR2 reads YYDKDF (reference sequence).

As to this clone: It is likely a read error, because the conserved phenylalanine at the end of the CDR3 is missing. This chain uses TRBV7-3 with TRBJ1-1; D unclear. Germline V gives CDR1 SGHTA, CDR2 FQGTGA. Deletions cut 6 bases from V and 8 bases from J, with 10 bases between. The CDR3 has 11 amino acids. In DNA form, the CDR3 reads TGTGCCAGCAGGGGTAGTCTAGAAGCTTTCTCT. It specifies CASRGSLEAFS.

The table lists this clone with many counts. CDR3 loop: CASSPGGKKETQYF. The CDR3 nucleotides read TGTGCCAGTAGTCCAGGGGGGAAAAAAGAGACCCAGTACTTC. The chain joins TRBV19 to TRBJ2-5; perhaps TRBD1 as D (7 bases). With 5 bases removed from V and 3 bases from J, the gap between germline ends came to 13 bases. CDR3 length: 14 amino acids. In germline, CDR1 is LNHDA, CDR2 SQIVND (reference sequence). Using reference TRBV19 and TRBJ2-5 for the parts outside the CDR3, the full variable domain is DGGITQSPKYLFRKEGQNVTLSCEQNLNHDAMYWYRQDPGQGLRLIYYSQIVNDFQKGDIAEGYSVSREKKESFPLTVTSAQKNPTAFYLCASSPGGKKETQYFGPGTRLLVL.

This clone came up many times. This chain joins TRBV30 and TRBJ2-6; perhaps D is TRBD1 or TRBD2 (5 bases each). CDR3 length: 16 amino acids. With 1 base removed from V and 0 bases from J, the gap between germline ends came to 10 bases. Germline lookup yields CDR1 GTSNPN and CDR2 SVGIG (reference sequence). CDR3 DNA sequence: TGTGCCTGGAGTGGGGGGTTGAGCTCTGGGGCCAACGTCCTGACTTTC. This encodes CAWSGGLSSGANVLTF. Filled out from reference TRBV30 and TRBJ2-6, the complete variable domain reads SQTIHQWPATLVQPVGSPLSLECTVEGTSNPNLYWYRQAAGRGLQLLFYSVGIGQISSEVPQNLSASRPQDRQFILSSKKLLLSDSGFYLCAWSGGLSSGANVLTFGAGSRLTVL.

The chain combines TRBV12-3 or TRBV12-4 with TRBJ2-6, with D perhaps given as TRBD1 or TRBD2 (5 bases each). V was cut by 8 bases and J by 14 bases, with 19 bases left in between. There are 13 residues in the CDR3. The CDR3 DNA reads TGTGCCAGCCGGGGTTCTGGGGCCGACCTCCTGACTTTC. Translating gives CASRGSGADLLTF.

This clone was detected ten times or more. V usage is TRBV7-9 and J usage is TRBJ2-4; D perhaps matches TRBD2 (7 bases). V was shortened by 5 bases and J by 8 bases, with 13 bases between the two germline ends. Germline CDR1 SEHNR, CDR2 FQNEAQ (reference sequence). CDR3 length equals 13 residues. The DNA for the CDR3 is TGTGCCAGCAGCGGAGGGGGGGTGGACATTCAGTACTTC. Its translation is CASSGGGVDIQYF.